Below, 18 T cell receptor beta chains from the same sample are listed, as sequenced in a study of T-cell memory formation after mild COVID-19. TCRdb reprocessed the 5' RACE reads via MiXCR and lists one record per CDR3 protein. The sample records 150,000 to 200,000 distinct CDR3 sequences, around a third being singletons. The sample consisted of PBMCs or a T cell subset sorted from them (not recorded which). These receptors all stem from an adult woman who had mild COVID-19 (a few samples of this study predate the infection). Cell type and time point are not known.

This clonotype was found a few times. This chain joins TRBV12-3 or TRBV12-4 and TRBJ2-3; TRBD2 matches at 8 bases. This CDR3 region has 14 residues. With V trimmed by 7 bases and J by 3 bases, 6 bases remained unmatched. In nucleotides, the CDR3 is TGTGCCAGCACCGGGGGGGCATTTACAGATACGCAGTATTTT. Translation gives CASTGGAFTDTQYF.

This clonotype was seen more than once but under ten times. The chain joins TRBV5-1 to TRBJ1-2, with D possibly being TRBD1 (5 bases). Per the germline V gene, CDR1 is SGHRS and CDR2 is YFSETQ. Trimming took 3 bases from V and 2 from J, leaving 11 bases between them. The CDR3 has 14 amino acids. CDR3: CASSSGGSNYGYTF. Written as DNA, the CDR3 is TGCGCCAGCAGCTCGGGGGGATCAAACTATGGCTACACCTTC.

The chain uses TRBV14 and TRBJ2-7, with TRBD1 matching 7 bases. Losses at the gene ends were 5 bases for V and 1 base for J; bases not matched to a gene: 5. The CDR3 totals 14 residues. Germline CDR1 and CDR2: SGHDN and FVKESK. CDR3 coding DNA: TGTGCCAGCAGCTTTTGGGACAGTTCCTACGAGCAGTACTTC. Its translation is CASSFWDSSYEQYF.

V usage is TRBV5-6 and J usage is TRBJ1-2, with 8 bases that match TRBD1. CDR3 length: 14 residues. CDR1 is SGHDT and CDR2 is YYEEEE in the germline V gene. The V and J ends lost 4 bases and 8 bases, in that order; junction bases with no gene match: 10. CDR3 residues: CASSASTGETGYTF. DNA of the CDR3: TGTGCCAGCAGCGCCTCGACAGGGGAGACGGGCTACACCTTC.

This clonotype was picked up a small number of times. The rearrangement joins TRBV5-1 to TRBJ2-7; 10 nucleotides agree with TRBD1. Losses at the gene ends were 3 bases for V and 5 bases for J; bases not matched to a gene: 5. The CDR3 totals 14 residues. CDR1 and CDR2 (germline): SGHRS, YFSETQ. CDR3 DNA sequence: TGCGCCAGCAGCTCGGGACAGGGGTTACACGAGCAGTACTTC. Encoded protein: CASSSGQGLHEQYF.

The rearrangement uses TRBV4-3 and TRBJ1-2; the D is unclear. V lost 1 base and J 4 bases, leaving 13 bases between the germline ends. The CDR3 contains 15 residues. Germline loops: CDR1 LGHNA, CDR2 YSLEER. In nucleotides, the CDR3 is TGCGCCAGCAGCCAAGGTGAAGGAGGCGGCTATGGCTACACCTTC. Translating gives CASSQGEGGGYGYTF.

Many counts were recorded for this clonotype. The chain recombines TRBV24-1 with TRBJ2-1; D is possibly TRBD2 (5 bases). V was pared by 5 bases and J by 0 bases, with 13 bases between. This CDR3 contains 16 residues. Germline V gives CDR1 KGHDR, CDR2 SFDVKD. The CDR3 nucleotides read TGTGCCACCAGTGCCCCGGACTCCTCCTCCTACAATGAGCAGTTCTTC. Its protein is CATSAPDSSSYNEQFF.

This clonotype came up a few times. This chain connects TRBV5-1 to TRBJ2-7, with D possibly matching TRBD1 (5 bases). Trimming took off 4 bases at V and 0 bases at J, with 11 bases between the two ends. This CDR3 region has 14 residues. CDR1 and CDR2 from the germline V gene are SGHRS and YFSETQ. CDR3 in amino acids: CASSMDTSSYEQYF. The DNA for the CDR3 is TGCGCCAGCAGCATGGACACGAGCTCCTACGAGCAGTACTTC.

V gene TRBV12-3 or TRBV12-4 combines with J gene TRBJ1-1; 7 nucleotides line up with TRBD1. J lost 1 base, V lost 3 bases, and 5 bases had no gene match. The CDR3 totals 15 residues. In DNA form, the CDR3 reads TGTGCCAGCAGTTTCAGCCAGGGGGGGAACACTGAAGCTTTCTTT. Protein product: CASSFSQGGNTEAFF.

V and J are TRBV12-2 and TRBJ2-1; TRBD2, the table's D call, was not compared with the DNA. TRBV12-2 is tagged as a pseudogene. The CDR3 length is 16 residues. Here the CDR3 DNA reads TGTGCAAGTCGCCCCACTAGCGGGGATTCCTACAATGAGCAGTTCTTC. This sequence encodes CASRPTSGDSYNEQFF.

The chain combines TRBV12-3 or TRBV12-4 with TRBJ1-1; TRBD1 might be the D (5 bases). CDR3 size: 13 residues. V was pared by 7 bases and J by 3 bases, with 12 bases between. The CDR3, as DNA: TGTGCCAGCACCACTCAAGGGGACACTGAAGCTTTCTTT. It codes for CASTTQGDTEAFF.

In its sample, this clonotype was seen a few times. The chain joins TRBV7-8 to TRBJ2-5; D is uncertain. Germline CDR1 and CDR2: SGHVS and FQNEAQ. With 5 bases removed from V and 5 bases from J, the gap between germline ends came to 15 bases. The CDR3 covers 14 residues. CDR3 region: CASSPLALVETQYF. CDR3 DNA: TGTGCCAGCAGCCCTCTTGCACTGGTGGAGACCCAGTACTTC.

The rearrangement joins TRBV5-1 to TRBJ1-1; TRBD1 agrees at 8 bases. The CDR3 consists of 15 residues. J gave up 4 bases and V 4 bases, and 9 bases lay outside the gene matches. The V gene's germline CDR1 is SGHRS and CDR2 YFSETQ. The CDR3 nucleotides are TGCGCCAGCAGCGAAGTTACAGGGGGGAGCACTGAAGCTTTCTTT. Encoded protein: CASSEVTGGSTEAFF.

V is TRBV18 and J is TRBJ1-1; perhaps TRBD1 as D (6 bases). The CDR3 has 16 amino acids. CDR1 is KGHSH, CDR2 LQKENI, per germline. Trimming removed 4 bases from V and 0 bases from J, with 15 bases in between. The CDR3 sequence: CASSQTGHSMNTEAFF. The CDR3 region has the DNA TGTGCCAGCTCACAGACAGGCCACTCCATGAACACTGAAGCTTTCTTT.

Here the CDR3 reads CASSLVLDRAGDEQYF. CDR3 bases: TGTGCCAGCAGCTTAGTCTTGGACAGGGCTGGGGACGAGCAGTACTTC. The chain couples TRBV7-2 to TRBJ2-7; 8 nucleotides match TRBD1. This CDR3 is 16 amino acids long. The V gene's germline CDR1 is SGHTA and CDR2 FQGNSA. Trimming at V came to 1 base and at J to 5 bases, leaving 10 bases not matched to a gene.

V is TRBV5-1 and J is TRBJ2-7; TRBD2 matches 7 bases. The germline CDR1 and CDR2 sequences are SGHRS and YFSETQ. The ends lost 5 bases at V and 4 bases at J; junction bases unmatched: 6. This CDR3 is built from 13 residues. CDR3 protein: CASSQERDYEQYF. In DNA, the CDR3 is TGCGCCAGCAGTCAAGAGCGGGATTACGAGCAGTACTTC.

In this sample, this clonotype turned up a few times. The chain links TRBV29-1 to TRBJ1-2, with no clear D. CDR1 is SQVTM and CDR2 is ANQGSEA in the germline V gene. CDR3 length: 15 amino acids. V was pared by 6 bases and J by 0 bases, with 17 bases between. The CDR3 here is CSVTGGRRSNYGYTF. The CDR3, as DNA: TGCAGCGTAACTGGCGGACGGCGATCTAACTATGGCTACACCTTC.

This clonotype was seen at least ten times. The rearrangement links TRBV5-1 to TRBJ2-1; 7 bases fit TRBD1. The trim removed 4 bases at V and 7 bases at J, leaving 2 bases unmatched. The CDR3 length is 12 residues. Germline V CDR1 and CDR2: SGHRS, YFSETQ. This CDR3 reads CASSAQGNEQFF. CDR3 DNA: TGCGCCAGCAGCGCACAGGGGAATGAGCAGTTCTTC.